This entry lists 8 T cell receptor beta chains sequenced from one sample in a study of blood T cell repertoires in COVID-19. TCRdb's copy holds only in-frame clones and misses some; the assay was immunoSEQ multiplex PCR. Altogether a few hundred thousand clones are present, more than 70% being singletons, with the ten largest covering 3%. The sample taken for sequencing was peripheral blood. These receptors came from a woman in her thirties with COVID-19, enrolled during active disease.

The chain carries TRBV11-2 and TRBJ1-2; D possibly corresponds to TRBD1 (5 bases). V was trimmed by 1 base and J by 4 bases, leaving 13 bases between them. Per the germline V gene, CDR1 is SGHAT and CDR2 is FQNNGV. There are 15 residues in the CDR3. CDR3 amino acids: CASSLGGGRAYGYTF. In nucleotides, the CDR3 is TGTGCCAGCAGCTTAGGCGGGGGAAGGGCCTATGGCTACACCTTC.

The chain is built from TRBV6-6 and TRBJ1-5; the match to TRBD1 covers 8 bases. Germline trimming cut 2 bases from V and 2 bases from J; bases unmatched to any gene: 2. The CDR3 is 15 residues long. The germline V gene has CDR1 MNHNY and CDR2 SVGAGI (reference sequence). The CDR3 spells CASSYGQGGNQPQHF. CDR3 DNA: TGTGCCAGCAGTTACGGACAGGGAGGCAATCAGCCCCAGCATTTT.

This clone was seen only a few times. This sequence joins TRBV2 and TRBJ1-1; D is uncertain. This CDR3 has 14 amino acids. With 7 bases removed from V and 0 bases from J, the gap between germline ends came to 12 bases. Germline lookup yields CDR1 SNHLY and CDR2 FYNNEI. CDR3 residues: CASNLAELNTEAFF. Written as DNA, the CDR3 is TGTGCCAGCAACCTGGCAGAATTGAACACTGAAGCTTTCTTT.

The chain combines TRBV6-5 with TRBJ1-1; D possibly corresponds to TRBD1 (5 bases). V lost 6 bases, J lost 5 bases, and 13 bases lay in between. Germline V gene data show CDR1 as MNHEY and CDR2 as SVGAGI. CDR3 size: 13 residues. The chain's CDR3 is CASRPSGGTEAFF. Here the CDR3 DNA reads TGTGCCAGCAGACCCTCGGGGGGGACTGAAGCTTTCTTT.

This sequence joins TRBV6-5 and TRBJ1-2; a weak D match, TRBD1 (6 bases). Trimming left V 6 bases short and J 0 bases short, with 14 bases between. This CDR3 comprises 15 residues. Per the germline V gene, CDR1 is MNHEY and CDR2 is SVGAGI. This chain's CDR3 is CASSRSRGTNYGYTF. Written as DNA, the CDR3 is TGTGCCAGCAGCCGAAGTAGGGGGACTAACTATGGCTACACCTTC.

V usage is TRBV7-2 and J usage is TRBJ2-1; 13 bases are shared with TRBD2. Germline loops: CDR1 SGHTA, CDR2 FQGNSA. V was clipped by 1 base and J by 4 bases; unmatched bases: 1. This CDR3 region has 16 residues. CDR3 coding DNA: TGTGCCAGCAGCTTAGGGACTAGCGGGGGATACAATGAGCAGTTCTTC. Encoded protein: CASSLGTSGGYNEQFF.

V usage is TRBV27 and J usage is TRBJ2-3, with D hard to call. The CDR3 extends over 13 amino acids. The germline gives CDR1 MNHEY, CDR2 SMNVEV (reference sequence). Trimming shortened V by 0 bases and J by 4 bases, and 5 bases separated the two germline ends. CDR3 protein: CASSLSRADTQYF. In DNA, the CDR3 is TGTGCCAGCAGTTTATCTCGGGCAGATACGCAGTATTTT.

The chain uses TRBV9 and TRBJ2-7; D unresolved. CDR1 and CDR2 (germline): SGDLS, YYNGEE. Trimming cost V 4 bases and J 7 bases, with 15 bases left between them. This CDR3 spans 13 amino acids. CDR3 sequence: CASSPPSGWEQYF. CDR3 coding DNA: TGTGCCAGCAGCCCCCCCTCGGGTTGGGAGCAGTACTTC.